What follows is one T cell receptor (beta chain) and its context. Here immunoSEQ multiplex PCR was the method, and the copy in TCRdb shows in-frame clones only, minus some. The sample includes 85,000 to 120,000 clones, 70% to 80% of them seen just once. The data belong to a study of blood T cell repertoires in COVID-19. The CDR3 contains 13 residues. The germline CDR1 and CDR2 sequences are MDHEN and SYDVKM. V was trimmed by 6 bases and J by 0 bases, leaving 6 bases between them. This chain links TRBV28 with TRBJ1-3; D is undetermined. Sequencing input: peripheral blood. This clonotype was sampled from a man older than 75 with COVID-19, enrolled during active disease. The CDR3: CASSPFSGNTIYF. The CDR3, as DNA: TGTGCCAGCAGCCCTTTCTCTGGAAACACCATATATTTT.